Here is one T cell receptor beta chain with its context. The V and J ends lost 0 bases and 5 bases respectively, with 4 bases between them. The CDR3 contains 12 residues. Looked up from germline, CDR1 is SGHDT and CDR2 is YYEEEE. The data were obtained in a study of OX40 agonist ivuxolimab in advanced cancers. TCRdb's copy holds only in-frame clones and misses some; the assay was immunoSEQ multiplex PCR. The sample lists about 79,000 clones; roughly 94% were seen once. Sequencing used CD4+ or CD8+ T cells sorted from blood, obtained in a trial of the OX40 agonist ivuxolimab. The chain carries TRBV5-6 and TRBJ2-3; no definite D call. This clonotype was sampled from an adult with an advanced solid tumor such as melanoma, head and neck, liver or kidney cancer. The CDR3 DNA is TGTGCCAGCAGCTTGGACGGAGATACGCAGTATTTT. Translated, it gives CASSLDGDTQYF.